This TCR beta chain was captured in a study of T-cell reconstitution after alpha-beta-depleted transplantation in children. A TCRbeta library incorporating unique molecular identifiers was prepared. TCRdb re-derived calls from the PCR reads in MiXCR, one entry per CDR3 protein. The sample contains 500,000 to 600,000 distinct CDR3 sequences, 20% to 30% of which appear only once. The V end was cut by 2 bases, the J end by 8 bases, with 10 bases between. The CDR3 is 13 amino acids. Germline V lookup: CDR1 MGHRA, CDR2 YSYEKL. The chain has TRBV4-1 and TRBJ2-1; D is unclear. The source was PBMCs, collected before TCRalphabeta/CD19-depleted stem cell transplant. This TCR derives from a boy younger than two with Wiskott-Aldrich syndrome, due to receive a stem cell transplant. CDR3 amino acids: CASSQNSLDEQFF. CDR3 in DNA: TGCGCCAGCAGCCAAAATTCCTTGGATGAGCAGTTCTTC.